This T cell receptor beta chain was sequenced for a study of blood T cells in healthy people across ages. V was shortened by 2 bases and J by 0 bases, with 8 bases between the two germline ends. The CDR3 is 14 residues long. Germline assignment: CDR1 WSHSY and CDR2 SAAADI. Primers used in a second PCR of about 7 to 11 cycles were a sample-barcoded 5' primer and a J-beta primer mix. TCRdb passed the 5' RACE reads through MiXCR, listing each CDR3 protein once. Of over 950,000 distinct CDR3 sequences detected, around two fifths appear once; the ten largest clones hold 10% to 15%. Study observations and caveats: Because sorting was not performed, PBMCs prevented conclusive naive versus antigen-experienced comparison. Expanded clonotype changes were possibly confounded by unknown donor CMV status.

This clonotype was counted a few times. The target antigen is unknown. Sequenced input: blood. The J gene is TRBJ2-7, the V gene TRBV10-2; unclear D gene. This clonotype was obtained from a man between 18 and 29 years old in good health. The CDR3 reads CASSEGPLSYEQYF. The CDR3 DNA is TGCGCCAGCAGTGAGGGTCCCCTCTCCTACGAGCAGTACTTC.